This T cell receptor beta chain was observed in a study of technical replicates of blood from a few donors. This clone is medium-sized by share. Here immunoSEQ multiplex PCR was the method, and the copy in TCRdb shows in-frame clones only, minus some. This table holds roughly 100,000 clones, 90% to 97% found once. This CDR3 is 13 amino acids long. From germline, CDR1 is WSHSY and CDR2 SAAADI. Trimming removed 2 bases from V and 5 bases from J, with 7 bases in between. Sequenced: T cells isolated from PBMCs. The clonotype comes from a human donor in good health. The chain joins TRBV10-2 to TRBJ2-1; tentatively, D is TRBD2 (6 bases). The CDR3 nucleotides are TGCGCCAGCAGTGAGCGGGAGAACAATGAGCAGTTCTTC. Protein: CASSERENNEQFF.